The T cell receptor beta chain under discussion was sequenced for a study of OX40 agonist ivuxolimab in advanced cancers. Looking at the study overall: Enrolled patients in dose escalation had cancers that were hepatocellular carcinoma, melanoma, renal cell or head and neck cancer. The study reported partial responses in three patients: one hepatocellular carcinoma, two cutaneous melanoma.

Data came from immunoSEQ multiplex PCR; TCRdb stores just in-frame clones and leaves some out. Found here are 35,000 to 45,000 clones, around 93% of them singletons; the top ten hold 13% to 15%. Points on this clone: What it binds is unknown.

Findings and limits, study-wide: The study observed clonal expansion of CD4+ and CD8+ blood T cells by week 6 at 0.1 to 3.0 mg/kg.

Germline V gene sequence: CDR1 MDHEN, CDR2 SYDVKM. The CDR3 is 12 residues long. The origin of this receptor is an adult with an advanced solid tumor such as melanoma, head and neck, liver or kidney cancer. This specimen consisted of CD4+ or CD8+ T cells sorted from blood, obtained in a trial of the OX40 agonist ivuxolimab. This chain links TRBV28 with TRBJ2-3; 9 bases are shared with TRBD2. In DNA form, the CDR3 reads TGTGCAGGAGCGGGAGGAACAGATACGCAGTATTTT. Protein: CAGAGGTDTQYF.